These 22 T cell receptor beta chains were all obtained from the same sample, sequenced in a study of identical twins. TCRdb called the 5' RACE reads again in MiXCR, with one record for every CDR3 protein. The sample records hundreds of thousands of distinct CDR3 sequences, over 12% being singletons. Material for sequencing was memory (CD45RO+) T cells sorted from blood. These receptors all stem from a young woman in good health.

This clonotype was found a few times. V gene TRBV12-3 or TRBV12-4 combines with J gene TRBJ1-1; the D gene is possibly TRBD1 (6 bases). This CDR3 has 12 residues. The V end lost 7 bases, the J end lost 10 bases, and 16 bases lay between the germline ends. The CDR3 spells CASTQTSRGAFF. For the CDR3, the DNA is TGTGCCAGCACCCAGACGAGCAGGGGAGCTTTCTTT.

This clonotype was detected many times. This chain connects TRBV7-2 to TRBJ2-3; 10 bases match TRBD2. The germline V gene encodes CDR1 SGHTA and CDR2 FQGNSA. This CDR3 has 17 amino acids. With V trimmed by 1 base and J by 3 bases, 7 bases remained unmatched. CDR3 amino acids: CASSLVGAGGGTDTQYF. CDR3 coding DNA: TGTGCCAGCAGCTTAGTTGGAGCGGGAGGGGGGACAGATACGCAGTATTTT.

This clonotype has ten or more counts. V usage is TRBV20-1 and J usage is TRBJ2-3, with D possibly TRBD2 on 5 matching bases. This CDR3 region has 14 residues. V shed 6 bases and J shed 2 bases, with 15 bases lying between them. Germline CDR1 and CDR2: DFQATT and SNEGSKA (reference sequence). The CDR3 here is CSATKADTTDTQYF. DNA of the CDR3: TGCAGTGCAACGAAAGCGGATACCACAGATACGCAGTATTTT.

This clonotype was seen a handful of times. The V and J genes are TRBV20-1 and TRBJ2-7; TRBD1 aligns across 12 bases. Germline V gene sequence: CDR1 DFQATT, CDR2 SNEGSKA (reference sequence). This CDR3 has 14 amino acids. The ends lost 6 bases at V and 3 bases at J; junction bases unmatched: 6. The CDR3 DNA reads TGCAGTGCGTCGGGACAGGGGGCCGACTACGAGCAGTACTTC. It yields the protein CSASGQGADYEQYF.

The chain employs TRBV21-1 and TRBJ2-5; the table's D call, TRBD1, has no DNA check behind it. TRBV21-1 constitutes a pseudogene. The CDR3 sequence is 13 residues long. CDR3 sequence (DNA): TGTGCCAGCAGCGTCAGGGGGCGGGAGACCCAGTACTTC. The encoded protein is CASSVRGRETQYF.

A single count supports this clonotype. The genes are TRBV3-1 and TRBJ2-1; perhaps TRBD2 as D (7 bases). The CDR3 extends over 15 amino acids. Germline CDR1 LGHDT, CDR2 YNNKEL (reference sequence). Trimming left V 11 bases short and J 2 bases short, with 19 bases between. The CDR3 DNA sequence: TGTGCCTCCTGCCAAGAGGGGGGGCCCTACAATGAGCAGTTCTTC. Amino acid sequence: CASCQEGGPYNEQFF.

This clonotype has at least ten counts. CDR3 amino acids: CASSQGTHPSYEQYF. In nucleotides, the CDR3 is TGCGCCAGCAGCCAAGGGACCCATCCTTCCTACGAGCAGTACTTC. This rearrangement joins TRBV4-3 to TRBJ2-7; D unresolved. V lost 1 base to trimming and J lost 1 base, with 11 bases between them. Germline V lookup: CDR1 LGHNA, CDR2 YSLEER. CDR3 length equals 15 residues.

This clonotype came up once. The chain combines TRBV7-2 with TRBJ1-5; D is undetermined. V was pared by 2 bases and J by 0 bases, with 5 bases between. This CDR3 comprises 14 residues. The germline gives CDR1 SGHTA, CDR2 FQGNSA. The CDR3 spells CASSLQNSNQPQHF. CDR3 coding DNA: TGTGCCAGCAGCTTACAGAATAGCAATCAGCCCCAGCATTTT. Looking up the rest from reference TRBV7-2 and TRBJ1-5 gives the full variable domain: GAGVSQSPSNKVTEKGKDVELRCDPISGHTALYWYRQSLGQGLEFLIYFQGNSAPDKSGLPSDRFSAERTGGSVSTLTIQRTQQEDSAVYLCASSLQNSNQPQHFGDGTRLSIL.

This chain joins TRBV12-3 or TRBV12-4 and TRBJ2-7; a weak D match, TRBD2 (5 bases). CDR3 size: 15 residues. Trimming took 0 bases from V and 0 from J, leaving 9 bases between them. The chain's CDR3 is CASSLAGLSSYEQYF. The CDR3 region has the DNA TGTGCCAGCAGTTTAGCCGGACTGAGCTCCTACGAGCAGTACTTC.

This clonotype showed up many times. The CDR3 reads CASSLEYEQYF. DNA for the CDR3: TGTGCCAGCAGCTTAGAGTACGAGCAGTACTTC. The chain combines TRBV11-2 with TRBJ2-7; D is uncertain. The germline V and J ends were trimmed by 0 bases and 4 bases, with 1 base remaining between them. The germline gives CDR1 SGHAT, CDR2 FQNNGV. There are 11 residues in the CDR3.

The chain employs TRBV5-1 and TRBJ1-1; D unresolved. The germline CDR1 and CDR2 sequences are SGHRS and YFSETQ. V was shortened by 2 bases and J by 4 bases, with 12 bases between the two germline ends. The CDR3 has 14 residues. The CDR3 region has the DNA TGCGCCAGCAGCTTAACTGCCCTAGGCACTGAAGCTTTCTTT. Residues: CASSLTALGTEAFF.

This clonotype was detected many times. The chain uses TRBV12-3 or TRBV12-4 and TRBJ2-1; D tentatively fits TRBD1 or TRBD2 (5 bases each). Deletions cut 0 bases from V and 9 bases from J, with 12 bases between. The CDR3 spans 14 residues. The CDR3 is CASSLAVGAGEQFF. In DNA form, the CDR3 reads TGTGCCAGCAGTTTAGCGGTTGGGGCGGGTGAGCAGTTCTTC.

CDR3 amino acids: CASSYETGISYEQYF. The CDR3 DNA reads as TGTGCCAGCAGTTACGAGACAGGGATCTCCTACGAGCAGTACTTC. The V and J genes are TRBV6-5 and TRBJ2-7; 7 bases match TRBD1. Germline V lookup: CDR1 MNHEY, CDR2 SVGAGI. The ends lost 2 bases at V and 0 bases at J; junction bases unmatched: 4. CDR3 size: 15 residues.

The rearrangement joins TRBV5-6 to TRBJ2-6, with 9 bases matching TRBD1. The junction had 8 bases not matched to a gene; V was cut back by 4 bases and J by 0 bases. The CDR3 spans 18 residues. Looked up from germline, CDR1 is SGHDT and CDR2 is YYEEEE. CDR3 sequence (DNA): TGTGCCAGCAGCCCCTGGGACAGGGAAATCTCTGGGGCCAACGTCCTGACTTTC. Encoded protein: CASSPWDREISGANVLTF.

This clonotype has a handful of counts. DNA for the CDR3: TGTGCCATCAGTGCCGGGGGCACCGGGGAGCTGTTTTTT. Residues: CAISAGGTGELFF. The chain is built from TRBV10-3 and TRBJ2-2; tentative D call: TRBD2 (6 bases). The CDR3 is 13 amino acids. Germline CDR1 is ENHRY and CDR2 is SYGVKD. The V end was cut by 4 bases, the J end by 4 bases, with 7 bases between.

This clonotype was counted only a few times. The chain couples TRBV20-1 to TRBJ2-4; D gene uncertain. The CDR3 consists of 13 residues. CDR1 is DFQATT and CDR2 is SNEGSKA in the germline V gene (reference sequence). Trimming shortened V by 2 bases and J by 3 bases, and 8 bases separated the two germline ends. The CDR3 bases are TGCAGTGCTAGATGGCGGAACAAAAACATTCAGTACTTC. Translated: CSARWRNKNIQYF.

This clonotype was counted between two and nine times. The chain joins TRBV6-1 to TRBJ2-7; TRBD1 is a possible D gene (6 bases). Germline loops: CDR1 MNHNS, CDR2 SASEGT. Trimming took 7 bases from V and 0 from J, leaving 16 bases between them. This CDR3 is built from 15 residues. CDR3 DNA: TGTGCCAGCAAGAGGGGGACGGCCCGCTCCTACGAGCAGTACTTC. Its protein product is CASKRGTARSYEQYF.

The chain carries TRBV5-1 and TRBJ1-1; no firm D call. Between the trimmed V and J ends, which lost 0 bases and 11 bases, there was a span of 14 bases. Germline loops: CDR1 SGHRS, CDR2 YFSETQ. The CDR3 consists of 13 residues. The chain's CDR3 is CASSLGTGLEAFF. The CDR3 coding sequence is TGCGCCAGCAGCTTGGGTACGGGTTTGGAGGCTTTCTTT.

This clonotype has more than one count but fewer than ten. This chain joins TRBV7-9 and TRBJ2-7, with TRBD1 matching 8 bases. Per germline, CDR1 SEHNR and CDR2 FQNEAQ (reference sequence). V trimming: 0 bases; J trimming: 5 bases; junction bases outside the gene matches: 12. This CDR3 is built from 17 residues. CDR3 region: CASSLAKLTGGLHEQYF. The CDR3 coding sequence is TGTGCCAGCAGCTTAGCGAAGCTCACAGGGGGGTTGCACGAGCAGTACTTC.

This clonotype was observed many times. The V gene is TRBV7-2, the J gene TRBJ2-7; D is unclear. Trimming took off 1 base at V and 1 base at J, with 8 bases between the two ends. Per germline, CDR1 SGHTA and CDR2 FQGNSA. The CDR3 totals 14 residues. The CDR3 is CASSLVRQSYEQYF. As DNA, the CDR3 is TGTGCCAGCAGCTTAGTTCGGCAGTCCTACGAGCAGTACTTC. The full variable domain, its missing parts supplied by reference TRBV7-2 and TRBJ2-7, is GAGVSQSPSNKVTEKGKDVELRCDPISGHTALYWYRQSLGQGLEFLIYFQGNSAPDKSGLPSDRFSAERTGGSVSTLTIQRTQQEDSAVYLCASSLVRQSYEQYFGPGTRLTVT.

The chain uses TRBV5-4 and TRBJ2-2; TRBD2 agrees at 10 bases. Germline V gene sequence: CDR1 SGHNT, CDR2 YYREEE (reference sequence). With V trimmed by 4 bases and J by 5 bases, 5 bases remained unmatched. CDR3 length: 15 residues. The CDR3 nucleotides are TGTGCCAGCAGCCCCACTAGCGGGGCGACCGGGGAGCTGTTTTTT. Its translation is CASSPTSGATGELFF.

This clonotype came up a few times. This chain links TRBV20-1 with TRBJ2-2; TRBD1 aligns across 8 bases. From germline, CDR1 is DFQATT and CDR2 SNEGSKA (reference sequence). The V gene end was trimmed by 4 bases and the J gene end by 4 bases; junction bases not matched to a gene: 2. The CDR3 loop spans 13 amino acids. The CDR3 nucleotides read TGCAGTGCTAACGACAGGGGCACCGGGGAGCTGTTTTTT. It codes for CSANDRGTGELFF.